These 13 T cell receptor beta chains were sequenced from one sample in a study of T cell changes during pregnancy in multiple sclerosis. Generated by immunoSEQ multiplex PCR, the TCRdb table keeps only in-frame clones and is missing some. The data show 95,000 to 100,000 clones, 75% to 95% seen once. The material sequenced was peripheral blood, taken in the second trimester of pregnancy. These receptors all come from a female donor with multiple sclerosis, enrolled in a pregnancy study.

This rearrangement joins TRBV2 to TRBJ2-7; the match to TRBD1 covers 7 bases. Germline assignment: CDR1 SNHLY and CDR2 FYNNEI. The CDR3 spans 15 residues. V was clipped by 0 bases and J by 0 bases; unmatched bases: 2. This CDR3 reads CASSEAGTVSYEQYF. The CDR3 DNA reads TGTGCCAGCAGTGAAGCGGGGACAGTCTCCTACGAGCAGTACTTC.

The genes are TRBV6-6 and TRBJ1-4, with D possibly TRBD1 on 5 matching bases. This CDR3 is built from 15 residues. Germline V gives CDR1 MNHNY, CDR2 SVGAGI (reference sequence). V was clipped by 8 bases and J by 4 bases, with 17 bases between them. Here the CDR3 reads CASSLLGVDNEKLFF. The CDR3 coding sequence is TGTGCCAGCTCTCTCTTAGGGGTGGATAATGAAAAACTGTTTTTT.

This chain links TRBV10-3 with TRBJ1-2; a possible D gene is TRBD1 (6 bases). The CDR3 is 12 amino acids. The V gene's germline CDR1 is ENHRY and CDR2 SYGVKD. Trimming removed 2 bases from V and 8 bases from J, with 9 bases in between. The CDR3 bases are TGTGCCATCAGTGAGCCGACAGGAGGCTACACCTTC. It is translated as CAISEPTGGYTF.

The V gene is TRBV7-2, the J gene TRBJ1-1; 7 positions match TRBD1. The V gene's germline CDR1 is SGHTA and CDR2 FQGNSA. There are 11 residues in the CDR3. The V gene end was trimmed by 5 bases and the J gene end by 11 bases; junction bases not matched to a gene: 5. Here the CDR3 reads CASSEGAGAFF. The CDR3 region has the DNA TGTGCCAGCAGCGAGGGGGCGGGGGCTTTCTTT.

This chain links TRBV5-1 with TRBJ2-1; TRBD2 matches 14 bases. V dropped 3 bases and J dropped 6; count of bases not matched to a gene: 8. The length of the CDR3 is 17 residues. CDR1 and CDR2 (germline): SGHRS, YFSETQ. CDR3 amino acids: CASSSALGLAGGNEQFF. CDR3 sequence (DNA): TGCGCCAGCAGCTCCGCACTAGGACTAGCGGGAGGCAATGAGCAGTTCTTC.

This clone was seen a single time. The rearrangement joins TRBV6-1 to TRBJ2-7; 9 nucleotides align to TRBD1. V lost 3 bases, J lost 0 bases, and 9 bases stayed unmatched. Germline V gene data show CDR1 as MNHNS and CDR2 as SASEGT. The length of the CDR3 is 17 residues. This chain's CDR3 is CASSDGTGLGSSYEQYF. DNA for the CDR3: TGTGCCAGCAGTGACGGGACAGGGTTGGGAAGCTCCTACGAGCAGTACTTC.

As DNA, the CDR3 is TGTGCCAGCAGTCTAGGGGTCTCTGGGGCCAACGTCCTGACTTTC. Its translation is CASSLGVSGANVLTF. The chain joins TRBV27 to TRBJ2-6, with a weak D call TRBD1 (5 bases). The CDR3 covers 15 residues. Germline assignment: CDR1 MNHEY and CDR2 SMNVEV (reference sequence). The V end was cut by 5 bases, the J end by 0 bases, with 8 bases between.

The gene calls are TRBV30 and TRBJ2-2; 8 nucleotides line up with TRBD2. Germline values: CDR1 GTSNPN, CDR2 SVGIG (reference sequence). V shed 0 bases, J shed 6 bases, and the junction held 6 bases outside the gene matches. The CDR3 totals 15 residues. In DNA, the CDR3 is TGTGCCTGGAGTGTAGGGGCGGGAGGACCCGGGGAGCTGTTTTTT. It specifies CAWSVGAGGPGELFF.

The chain joins TRBV27 to TRBJ1-2; TRBD1 is a possible D gene (5 bases). The CDR3 consists of 11 residues. Germline V lookup: CDR1 MNHEY, CDR2 SMNVEV (reference sequence). The V and J ends lost 6 bases and 8 bases respectively, with 10 bases between them. The CDR3 spells CASSPGRGYTF. The CDR3, as DNA: TGTGCCAGCAGCCCAGGGAGGGGCTACACCTTC.

V is TRBV28 and J is TRBJ2-4, with 9 bases aligning to TRBD1. CDR1 is MDHEN, CDR2 SYDVKM, per germline. The length of the CDR3 is 16 residues. Losses at the gene ends were 7 bases for V and 3 bases for J; bases not matched to a gene: 10. In nucleotides, the CDR3 is TGTGCCAGCACTCATAGGACAGGGGTGGGCAAAAACATTCAGTACTTC. Its translation is CASTHRTGVGKNIQYF.

This clone was observed a single time. The chain carries TRBV5-4 and TRBJ2-5, with a possible D match to TRBD2 (7 bases). The CDR3 length is 17 residues. V was shortened by 5 bases and J by 5 bases, with 25 bases between the two germline ends. Germline V lookup: CDR1 SGHNT, CDR2 YYREEE (reference sequence). The DNA of the CDR3 is TGTGCCAGCAGATCTGAGCGTACGGGGGGACAAAGGGAGACCCAGTACTTC. It codes for CASRSERTGGQRETQYF.

V is TRBV29-1 and J is TRBJ2-1, with 14 positions matching TRBD2. CDR1 is SQVTM and CDR2 is ANQGSEA in the germline V gene. CDR3 length: 20 residues. With V trimmed by 6 bases and J by 4 bases, 20 bases remained unmatched. CDR3 coding DNA: TGCAGCGTCCTCACCCCGAGACTAGCGGGAGGGTCACCCCCATACAATGAGCAGTTCTTC. It specifies CSVLTPRLAGGSPPYNEQFF.

Concerning this clone itself: One end of the junction varies from germline; a read error may be responsible. The chain joins TRBV7-7 to TRBJ2-1, with 8 bases that match TRBD1. The CDR3 is 15 residues long. Germline assignment: CDR1 SSHAT and CDR2 FNYEAQ (reference sequence). The chain's CDR3 is CASSLDRGPYNEQFF. The DNA of the CDR3 is TGTGCTAGCAGCTTAGACAGGGGTCCCTACAATGAGCAGTTCTTC.